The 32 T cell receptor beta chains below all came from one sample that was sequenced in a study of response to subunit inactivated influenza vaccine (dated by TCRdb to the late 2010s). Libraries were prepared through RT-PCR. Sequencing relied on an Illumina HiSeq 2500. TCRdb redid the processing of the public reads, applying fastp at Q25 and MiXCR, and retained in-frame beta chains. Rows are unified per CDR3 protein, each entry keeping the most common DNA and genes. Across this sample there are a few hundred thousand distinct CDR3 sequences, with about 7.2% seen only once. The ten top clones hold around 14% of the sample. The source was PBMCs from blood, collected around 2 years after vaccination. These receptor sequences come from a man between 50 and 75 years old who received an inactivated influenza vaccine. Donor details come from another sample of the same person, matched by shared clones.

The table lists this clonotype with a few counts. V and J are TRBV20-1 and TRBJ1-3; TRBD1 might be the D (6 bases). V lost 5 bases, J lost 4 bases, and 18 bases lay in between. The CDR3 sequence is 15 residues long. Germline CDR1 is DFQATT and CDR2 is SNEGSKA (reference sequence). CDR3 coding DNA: TGCAGTGCTCCCGCGGGCGTTCAGGGGGGAAACACCATATATTTT. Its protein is CSAPAGVQGGNTIYF.

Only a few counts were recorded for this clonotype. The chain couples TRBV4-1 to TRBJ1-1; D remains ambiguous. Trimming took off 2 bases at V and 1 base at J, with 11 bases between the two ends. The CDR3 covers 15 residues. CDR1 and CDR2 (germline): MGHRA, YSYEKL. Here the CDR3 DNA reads TGCGCCAGCAGCCAAACCCCGGCCTCGAACACTGAAGCTTTCTTT. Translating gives CASSQTPASNTEAFF.

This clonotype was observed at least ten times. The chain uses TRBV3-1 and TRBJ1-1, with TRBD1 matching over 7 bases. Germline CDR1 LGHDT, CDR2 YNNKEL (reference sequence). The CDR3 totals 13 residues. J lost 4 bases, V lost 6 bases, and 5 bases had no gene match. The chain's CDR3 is CASSVAGGTEAFF. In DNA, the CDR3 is TGTGCCAGCAGTGTTGCAGGGGGCACTGAAGCTTTCTTT.

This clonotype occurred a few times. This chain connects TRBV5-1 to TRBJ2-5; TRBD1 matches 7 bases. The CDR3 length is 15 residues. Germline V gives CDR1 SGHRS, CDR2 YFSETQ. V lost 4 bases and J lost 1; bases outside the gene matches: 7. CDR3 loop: CASSRGQRTQETQYF. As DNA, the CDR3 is TGCGCCAGCAGCCGGGGACAGCGAACCCAAGAGACCCAGTACTTC.

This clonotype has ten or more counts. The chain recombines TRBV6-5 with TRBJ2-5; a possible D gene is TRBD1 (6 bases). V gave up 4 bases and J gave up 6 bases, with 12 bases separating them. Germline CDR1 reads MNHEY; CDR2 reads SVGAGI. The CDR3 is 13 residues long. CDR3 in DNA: TGTGCCAGCAGTTCCCCAGGGGCTCAGACCCAGTACTTC. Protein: CASSSPGAQTQYF.

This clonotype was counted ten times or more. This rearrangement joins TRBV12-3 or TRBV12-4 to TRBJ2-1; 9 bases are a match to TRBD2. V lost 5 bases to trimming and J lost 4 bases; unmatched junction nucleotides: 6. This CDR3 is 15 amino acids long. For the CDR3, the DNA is TGTGCCAGCAGTGAAAGCGGGGGGAAGTACAATGAGCAGTTCTTC. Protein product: CASSESGGKYNEQFF.

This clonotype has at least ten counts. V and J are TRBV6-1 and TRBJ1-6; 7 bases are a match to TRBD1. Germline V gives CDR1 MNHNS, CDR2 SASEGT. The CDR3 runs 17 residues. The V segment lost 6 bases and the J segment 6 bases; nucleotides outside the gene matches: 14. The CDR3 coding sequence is TGTGCCAGCAGCCAAAACAGGGGATTAGTCGGTAATTCACCCCTCCACTTT. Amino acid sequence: CASSQNRGLVGNSPLHF.

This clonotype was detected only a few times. The CDR3 reads CAISALLSGRTDTQYF. The CDR3 DNA follows: TGTGCCATCAGTGCGCTCCTTAGCGGCCGCACAGATACGCAGTATTTT. The rearrangement uses TRBV10-3 and TRBJ2-3, with D possibly matching TRBD2 (6 bases). Germline V gives CDR1 ENHRY, CDR2 SYGVKD. This CDR3 is built from 16 residues. The V end was cut by 4 bases, the J end by 1 base, with 15 bases between.

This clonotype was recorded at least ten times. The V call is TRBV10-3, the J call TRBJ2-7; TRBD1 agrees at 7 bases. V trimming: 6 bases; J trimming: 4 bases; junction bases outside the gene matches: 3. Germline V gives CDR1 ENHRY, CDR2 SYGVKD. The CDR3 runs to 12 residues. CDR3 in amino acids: CAIRTGRYEQYF. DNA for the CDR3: TGTGCCATCAGGACAGGGCGTTACGAGCAGTACTTC.

CDR3 coding DNA: TGTGCCAGCAGTTATCTCGCTGAGAGGTGGCCCCAGCATTTT. It encodes CASSYLAERWPQHF. The rearrangement links TRBV6-2 or TRBV6-3 to TRBJ1-5; the D is unclear. This CDR3 region has 14 residues. CDR1 and CDR2 (germline): MNHEY, SVGEGT. V lost 3 bases to trimming and J lost 9 bases, with 15 bases between them.

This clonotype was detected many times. CDR3 bases: TGTGCCAGCACCCCTTGGGCGGACACCGGGGAGCTGTTTTTT. It is translated as CASTPWADTGELFF. The V call is TRBV7-6, the J call TRBJ2-2, with D uncertain. Germline CDR1 reads SGHVS; CDR2 reads FNYEAQ. The CDR3 loop spans 14 amino acids. Trimming left V 7 bases short and J 3 bases short, with 12 bases between.

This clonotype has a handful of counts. The CDR3 sequence is CASSHPTGENDYGYTF. CDR3 nucleotides: TGTGCCAGCAGCCATCCAACAGGGGAGAATGACTATGGCTACACCTTC. The V gene is TRBV3-1, the J gene TRBJ1-2; 7 bases are a match to TRBD1. V lost 3 bases, J lost 3 bases, and 10 bases stayed unmatched. Germline V gene sequence: CDR1 LGHDT, CDR2 YNNKEL (reference sequence). The length of the CDR3 is 16 residues.

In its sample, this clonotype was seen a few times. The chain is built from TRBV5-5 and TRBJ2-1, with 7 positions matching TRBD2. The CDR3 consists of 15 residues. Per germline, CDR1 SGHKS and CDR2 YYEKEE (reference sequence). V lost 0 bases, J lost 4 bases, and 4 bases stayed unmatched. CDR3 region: CASSLEGTTYNEQFF. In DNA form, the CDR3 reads TGTGCCAGCAGCTTGGAAGGGACTACGTACAATGAGCAGTTCTTC.

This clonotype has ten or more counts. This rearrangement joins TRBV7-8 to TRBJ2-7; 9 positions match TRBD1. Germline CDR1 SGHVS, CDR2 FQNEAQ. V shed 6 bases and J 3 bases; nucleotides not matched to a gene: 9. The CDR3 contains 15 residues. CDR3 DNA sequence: TGTGCCAGCAGTCAAAACAGGGGGCCACTCTACGAGCAGTACTTC. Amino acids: CASSQNRGPLYEQYF.

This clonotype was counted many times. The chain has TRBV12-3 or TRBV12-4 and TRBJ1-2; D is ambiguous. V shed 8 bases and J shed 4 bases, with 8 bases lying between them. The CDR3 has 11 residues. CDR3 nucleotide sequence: TGTGCCAGCTCGGGTTCCTATGGCTACACCTTC. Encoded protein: CASSGSYGYTF.

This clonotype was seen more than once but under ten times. CDR3 loop: CSARPLDSGSLWNEQFF. CDR3 nucleotide sequence: TGCAGTGCTAGACCACTGGATAGCGGGAGTCTATGGAATGAGCAGTTCTTC. The chain has TRBV20-1 and TRBJ2-1; 9 positions match TRBD2. Trimming at V came to 2 bases and at J to 7 bases, leaving 15 bases not matched to a gene. Per germline, CDR1 DFQATT and CDR2 SNEGSKA (reference sequence). The CDR3 is made up of 17 amino acids.

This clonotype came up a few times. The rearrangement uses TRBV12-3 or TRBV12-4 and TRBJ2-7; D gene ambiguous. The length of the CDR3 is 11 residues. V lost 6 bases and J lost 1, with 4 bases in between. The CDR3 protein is CASRNSYEQYF. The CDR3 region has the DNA TGTGCCAGCAGGAATTCCTACGAGCAGTACTTC.

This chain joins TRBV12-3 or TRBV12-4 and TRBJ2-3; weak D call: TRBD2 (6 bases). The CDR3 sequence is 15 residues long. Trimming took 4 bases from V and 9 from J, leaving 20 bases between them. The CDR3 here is CASSYFEGRGITQYF. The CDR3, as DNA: TGTGCCAGCAGTTATTTTGAGGGGCGCGGGATCACGCAGTATTTT.

Here the CDR3 reads CASSIGSGGSAGANVLTF. DNA for the CDR3: TGTGCCAGCAGCATAGGATCAGGGGGCTCGGCTGGGGCCAACGTCCTGACTTTC. The J gene is TRBJ2-6, the V gene TRBV7-6; 8 positions agree with TRBD1. V lost 5 bases, J lost 2 bases, and 11 bases stayed unmatched. This CDR3 contains 18 residues. Germline CDR1 SGHVS, CDR2 FNYEAQ.

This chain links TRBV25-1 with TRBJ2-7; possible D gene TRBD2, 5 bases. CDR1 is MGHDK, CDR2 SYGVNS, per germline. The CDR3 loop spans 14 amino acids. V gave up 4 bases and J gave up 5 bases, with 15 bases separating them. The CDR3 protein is CASSGERVIHEQYF. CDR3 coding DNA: TGTGCCAGCAGTGGAGAGAGGGTTATCCACGAGCAGTACTTC.

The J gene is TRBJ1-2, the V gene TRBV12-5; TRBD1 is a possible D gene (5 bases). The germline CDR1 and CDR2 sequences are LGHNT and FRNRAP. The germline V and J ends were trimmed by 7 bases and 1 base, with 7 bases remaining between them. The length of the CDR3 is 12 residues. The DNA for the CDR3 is TGTGCTAGTGCGGGGGATAACTATGGCTACACCTTC. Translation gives CASAGDNYGYTF.

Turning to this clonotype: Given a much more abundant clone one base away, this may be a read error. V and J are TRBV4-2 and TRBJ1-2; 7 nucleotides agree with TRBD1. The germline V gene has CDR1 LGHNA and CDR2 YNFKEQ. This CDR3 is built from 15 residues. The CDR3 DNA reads TGTGCCGGCAGCGGCGGGGACAGCGCAGACTATGGCTACACCTTC. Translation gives CAGSGGDSADYGYTF.

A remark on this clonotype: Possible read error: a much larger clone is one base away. The CDR3 loop is CSGGTSGSNQQFF. CDR3 DNA: TGCAGCGGGGGGACTAGCGGGAGTAATCAGCAGTTCTTC. The V gene is TRBV29-1, the J gene TRBJ2-1; 14 bases line up with TRBD2. The CDR3 runs to 13 residues. Looked up from germline, CDR1 is SQVTM and CDR2 is ANQGSEA. Trimming took 7 bases from V and 11 from J; bases not matched to a gene: 7.

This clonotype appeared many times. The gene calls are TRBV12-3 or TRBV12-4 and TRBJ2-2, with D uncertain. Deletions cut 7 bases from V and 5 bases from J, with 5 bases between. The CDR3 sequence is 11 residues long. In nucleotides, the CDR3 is TGTGCCAGCAAGAGAACCGGGGAGCTGTTTTTT. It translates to CASKRTGELFF.

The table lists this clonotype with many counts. CDR3 nucleotide sequence: TGCAGTGCTAGCGTACGTGGGGATTCACCCCTCCACTTT. This codes for CSASVRGDSPLHF. The chain recombines TRBV20-1 with TRBJ1-6; no firm D call. The CDR3 has 13 residues. The V end was cut by 3 bases, the J end by 8 bases, with 11 bases between. CDR1 and CDR2 from the germline V gene are DFQATT and SNEGSKA (reference sequence).

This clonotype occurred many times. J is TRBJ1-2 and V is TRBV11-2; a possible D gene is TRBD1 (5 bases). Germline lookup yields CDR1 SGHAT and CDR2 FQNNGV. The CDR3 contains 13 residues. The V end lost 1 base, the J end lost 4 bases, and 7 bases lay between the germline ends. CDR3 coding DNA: TGTGCCAGCAGCTTAGGGGGACTCTATGGCTACACCTTC. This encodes CASSLGGLYGYTF. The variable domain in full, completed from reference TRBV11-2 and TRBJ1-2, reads EAGVAQSPRYKIIEKRQSVAFWCNPISGHATLYWYQQILGQGPKLLIQFQNNGVVDDSQLPKDRFSAERLKGVDSTLKIQPAKLEDSAVYLCASSLGGLYGYTFGSGTRLTVV.

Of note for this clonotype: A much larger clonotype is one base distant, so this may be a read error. This chain's CDR3 is CSARDGGGKAFF. The CDR3 coding sequence is TGCAGTGCTAGAGATGGTGGGGGTAAAGCTTTCTTT. The rearrangement joins TRBV20-1 to TRBJ1-1, with a weak D call TRBD1 (5 bases). CDR1 DFQATT and CDR2 SNEGSKA come from the germline V gene (reference sequence). CDR3 length equals 12 residues. The V and J ends lost 0 bases and 9 bases respectively, with 11 bases between them.

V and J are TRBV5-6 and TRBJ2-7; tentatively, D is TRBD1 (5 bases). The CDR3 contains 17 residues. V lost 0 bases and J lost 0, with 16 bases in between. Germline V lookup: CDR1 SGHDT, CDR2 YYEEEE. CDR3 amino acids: CASSLAGREGYSYEQYF. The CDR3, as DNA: TGTGCCAGCAGCTTGGCCGGCAGGGAAGGATACTCCTACGAGCAGTACTTC.

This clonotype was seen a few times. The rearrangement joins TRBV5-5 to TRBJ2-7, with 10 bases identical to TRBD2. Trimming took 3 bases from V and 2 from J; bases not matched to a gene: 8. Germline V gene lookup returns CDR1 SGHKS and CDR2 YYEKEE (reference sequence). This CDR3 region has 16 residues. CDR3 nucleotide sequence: TGTGCCAGCAGCTGGCTAGCGGGGGACCGTCCCTACGAGCAGTACTTC. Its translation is CASSWLAGDRPYEQYF.

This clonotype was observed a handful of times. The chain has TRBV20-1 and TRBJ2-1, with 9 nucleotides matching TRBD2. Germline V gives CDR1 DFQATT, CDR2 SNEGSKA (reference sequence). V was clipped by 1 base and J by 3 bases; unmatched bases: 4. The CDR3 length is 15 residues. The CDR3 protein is CSARVGSGSYNEQFF. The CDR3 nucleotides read TGCAGTGCTAGAGTAGGTAGCGGGAGCTACAATGAGCAGTTCTTC.

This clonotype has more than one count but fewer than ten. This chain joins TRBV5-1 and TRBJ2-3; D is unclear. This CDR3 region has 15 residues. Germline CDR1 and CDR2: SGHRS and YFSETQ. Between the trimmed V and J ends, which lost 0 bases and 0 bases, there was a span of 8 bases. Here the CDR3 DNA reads TGCGCCAGCAGCTTGGACGGTCCTAGCACAGATACGCAGTATTTT. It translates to CASSLDGPSTDTQYF.

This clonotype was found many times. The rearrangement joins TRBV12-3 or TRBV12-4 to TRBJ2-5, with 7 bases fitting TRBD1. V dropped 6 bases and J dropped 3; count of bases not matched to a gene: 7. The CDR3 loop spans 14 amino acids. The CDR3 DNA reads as TGTGCCAGCAGGAACAGGGGTAGGGAAGAGACCCAGTACTTC. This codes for CASRNRGREETQYF.